This T cell receptor (beta chain) derives from a study of cytomegalovirus exposure and HLA in healthy donors. V lost 5 bases to trimming and J lost 7 bases; unmatched junction nucleotides: 9. Germline assignment: CDR1 SGHTA and CDR2 FQGNSA. CDR3 length: 15 amino acids. PCR amplification relied on 60 Vbeta primers (plus 13 Jbeta primers). Data came from immunoSEQ multiplex PCR; TCRdb stores just in-frame clones and leaves some out. The sample records around 100,000 clones, approximately 75% being singletons. This clone was counted only a few times. The receptor comes from a woman aged 40 to 55 in good health and CMV-seronegative. The V gene is TRBV7-2, the J gene TRBJ1-1; TRBD1 aligns across 11 bases. Sequencing was done on a sample of PBMCs. The CDR3 coding sequence is TGTGCCAGCAGCCTAGATTGGACAGGGGGCGTTGAAGCTTTCTTT. Its protein product is CASSLDWTGGVEAFF.